These T cell receptor beta chains were read from a single sample in a study of Graves' ophthalmopathy and Graves' hyperthyroidism. Each CDR3 protein is one row after TCRdb ran MiXCR on the multiplex PCR reads. The repertoire consists of under 350,000 distinct CDR3 sequences, with about 17% occurring once and the leading ten covering more than 9%. Input material: peripheral blood. Receptors originate from an adult man with Graves' ophthalmopathy. Each CDR3 is given with its conserved first and last residue. The order of the fields is V gene, J gene, D gene, clone size, CDR3 protein, CDR3 DNA. A D gene is named only where the DNA matches it firmly. Clone sizes are given selectively: once, few, many, or a class where the clone is expanded.

v_gene: TRBV19; j_gene: TRBJ1-6; d_gene: NA; abundance: many; CDR3aa: CASSMSTLGNSPLHF; CDR3nt: TGTGCCAGTAGTATGTCTACCCTTGGGAATTCACCCCTCCACTTT
v_gene: TRBV19; j_gene: TRBJ2-5; d_gene: NA; abundance: many; CDR3aa: CASSITGQETQYF; CDR3nt: TGTGCCAGTAGTATTACAGGCCAAGAGACCCAGTACTTC
v_gene: TRBV12-3/TRBV12-4; j_gene: TRBJ1-1; d_gene: NA; abundance: NA; CDR3aa: CASISTVEAFF; CDR3nt: TGTGCCAGCATCTCGACTGTAGAAGCTTTCTTT
v_gene: TRBV5-1; j_gene: TRBJ1-5; d_gene: TRBD1; abundance: many; CDR3aa: CASSLDGTGYDQPQHF; CDR3nt: TGCGCCAGCAGCTTGGACGGGACAGGGTATGATCAGCCCCAGCATTTT
v_gene: TRBV3-1; j_gene: TRBJ1-2; d_gene: NA; abundance: many; CDR3aa: CASSPSRPNGYTF; CDR3nt: TGTGCCAGCAGCCCGTCTCGACCAAATGGCTACACCTTC
v_gene: TRBV7-9; j_gene: TRBJ2-7; d_gene: NA; abundance: many; CDR3aa: CASRPPGGERYEQYF; CDR3nt: TGTGCCAGCAGACCCCCTGGCGGGGAGAGGTACGAGCAGTACTTC
v_gene: TRBV5-5; j_gene: TRBJ1-5; d_gene: NA; abundance: many; CDR3aa: CASSLAGQIGNQPQHF; CDR3nt: TGTGCCAGCAGCTTGGCTGGTCAGATAGGGAATCAGCCCCAGCATTTT
v_gene: TRBV7-2; j_gene: TRBJ2-5; d_gene: NA; abundance: many; CDR3aa: CASRSEPEETQYF; CDR3nt: TGTGCCAGCAGATCCGAGCCCGAAGAGACCCAGTACTTC
v_gene: TRBV24-1; j_gene: TRBJ2-7; d_gene: NA; abundance: many; CDR3aa: CATSGQFYEQYF; CDR3nt: TGTGCCACCAGTGGACAGTTTTACGAGCAGTACTTC
v_gene: TRBV5-4; j_gene: TRBJ1-2; d_gene: NA; abundance: many; CDR3aa: CASSSGVLEVRGYTF; CDR3nt: TGTGCCAGCAGCTCCGGGGTCCTGGAGGTCCGTGGCTACACCTTC
v_gene: TRBV7-2; j_gene: TRBJ1-5; d_gene: TRBD1; abundance: many; CDR3aa: CASSSGQVNQPQHF; CDR3nt: TGTGCCAGCAGCTCCGGACAGGTGAATCAGCCCCAGCATTTT
v_gene: TRBV12-5; j_gene: TRBJ2-5; d_gene: TRBD2; abundance: many; CDR3aa: CASGFPRLAGQETQYF; CDR3nt: TGTGCTAGTGGTTTCCCCCGACTAGCGGGCCAAGAGACCCAGTACTTC
v_gene: TRBV27; j_gene: TRBJ1-1; d_gene: NA; abundance: many; CDR3aa: CASSSQTGTRGEAFF; CDR3nt: TGTGCCAGCAGTTCGCAGACAGGCACCAGGGGTGAAGCTTTCTTT
v_gene: TRBV9; j_gene: TRBJ1-1; d_gene: NA; abundance: many; CDR3aa: CASSIGGSEAFF; CDR3nt: TGTGCCAGCAGCATAGGGGGTTCTGAAGCTTTCTTT
v_gene: TRBV5-1; j_gene: TRBJ2-2; d_gene: TRBD2; abundance: many; CDR3aa: CASSDYGLAGTGELFF; CDR3nt: TGCGCCAGCAGCGACTATGGACTAGCTGGAACCGGGGAGCTGTTTTTT
v_gene: TRBV20-1; j_gene: TRBJ2-5; d_gene: TRBD2; abundance: many; CDR3aa: CSASAASGFQETQYF; CDR3nt: TGCAGTGCTAGTGCGGCTAGCGGGTTCCAAGAGACCCAGTACTTC
v_gene: TRBV30; j_gene: TRBJ2-7; d_gene: TRBD1; abundance: many; CDR3aa: CAWSVQGTGSREQYF; CDR3nt: TGTGCCTGGAGTGTGCAAGGGACAGGGAGCCGCGAGCAGTACTTC
v_gene: TRBV6-1; j_gene: TRBJ1-2; d_gene: TRBD1; abundance: many; CDR3aa: CASSRWDREDGYTF; CDR3nt: TGTGCCAGCAGTAGATGGGACAGGGAGGATGGCTACACCTTC
v_gene: TRBV29-1; j_gene: TRBJ1-2; d_gene: NA; abundance: many; CDR3aa: CSVAEGGDGYTF; CDR3nt: TGCAGCGTGGCAGAGGGTGGCGATGGCTACACCTTC
v_gene: TRBV9; j_gene: TRBJ1-1; d_gene: NA; abundance: many; CDR3aa: CASSVVSKTEAFF; CDR3nt: TGTGCCAGCAGCGTAGTTAGTAAGACTGAAGCTTTCTTT
v_gene: TRBV6-5; j_gene: TRBJ2-7; d_gene: TRBD1; abundance: many; CDR3aa: CASSYSGRQGTYEQYF; CDR3nt: TGTGCCAGCAGTTACTCGGGCCGACAGGGAACCTACGAGCAGTACTTC
v_gene: TRBV12-3/TRBV12-4; j_gene: TRBJ1-5; d_gene: NA; abundance: many; CDR3aa: CASSAQWTQPQHF; CDR3nt: TGTGCCAGCAGTGCCCAATGGACTCAGCCCCAGCATTTT
v_gene: TRBV19; j_gene: TRBJ2-2; d_gene: NA; abundance: few; CDR3aa: CASRSRGRLRTGELFF; CDR3nt: TGTGCCAGTCGGTCTCGGGGGCGGCTGCGCACCGGGGAGCTGTTTTTT
v_gene: TRBV29-1; j_gene: TRBJ1-2; d_gene: NA; abundance: many; CDR3aa: CSAAGEYGYTF; CDR3nt: TGCAGCGCCGCCGGGGAGTATGGCTACACCTTC
v_gene: TRBV20-1; j_gene: TRBJ2-7; d_gene: NA; abundance: many; CDR3aa: CSARDLAGSYEQYF; CDR3nt: TGCAGTGCTAGAGATCTGGCAGGCTCCTACGAGCAGTACTTC
v_gene: TRBV6-2/TRBV6-3; j_gene: TRBJ1-1; d_gene: NA; abundance: NA; CDR3aa: CASSLFVETEAFF; CDR3nt: TGTGCCAGCAGTTTATTCGTTGAAACTGAAGCTTTCTTT
v_gene: TRBV20-1; j_gene: TRBJ2-7; d_gene: NA; abundance: many; CDR3aa: CSFRTFGGYEQYF; CDR3nt: TGCAGTTTCCGGACTTTTGGTGGTTACGAGCAGTACTTC
v_gene: TRBV30; j_gene: TRBJ1-2; d_gene: TRBD1; abundance: many; CDR3aa: CAWSPPDGTGSRTGYGYTF; CDR3nt: TGTGCCTGGAGCCCACCTGATGGGACAGGGTCTCGTACCGGCTATGGCTACACCTTC
v_gene: TRBV29-1; j_gene: TRBJ2-7; d_gene: NA; abundance: many; CDR3aa: CSVGEDYEQYF; CDR3nt: TGCAGCGTTGGGGAGGACTACGAGCAGTACTTC
v_gene: TRBV6-4; j_gene: TRBJ1-3; d_gene: NA; abundance: many; CDR3aa: CASSYGAVGNTIYF; CDR3nt: TGTGCCAGCAGTTACGGGGCGGTTGGAAACACCATATATTTT
v_gene: TRBV28; j_gene: TRBJ2-7; d_gene: TRBD2; abundance: once; CDR3aa: CASSPRGLAGVQSF; CDR3nt: TGTGCCAGCAGTCCCCGGGGACTAGCGGGAGTGCAGTCCTTC
v_gene: TRBV13; j_gene: TRBJ1-5; d_gene: NA; abundance: many; CDR3aa: CASRWSNQPQHF; CDR3nt: TGTGCCAGCCGATGGAGCAATCAGCCCCAGCATTTT
v_gene: TRBV10-1; j_gene: TRBJ2-7; d_gene: NA; abundance: many; CDR3aa: CASSELELELRPYEQYF; CDR3nt: TGCGCCAGCAGTGAGTTAGAGTTAGAGTTACGGCCGTACGAGCAGTACTTC
v_gene: TRBV7-9; j_gene: TRBJ1-1; d_gene: NA; abundance: many; CDR3aa: CASSFVQGNTEAFF; CDR3nt: TGTGCCAGCAGCTTCGTACAGGGGAACACTGAAGCTTTCTTT
v_gene: TRBV6-1; j_gene: TRBJ1-5; d_gene: NA; abundance: few; CDR3aa: CASSEVDSEYQPQHF; CDR3nt: TGTGCCAGCAGTGAAGTGGACAGCGAATATCAGCCCCAGCATTTT
v_gene: TRBV6-2/TRBV6-3; j_gene: TRBJ2-7; d_gene: NA; abundance: NA; CDR3aa: CASSYSDSLGEQYF; CDR3nt: TGTGCCAGCAGTTACTCCGACAGCCTGGGCGAGCAGTACTTC
v_gene: TRBV11-2; j_gene: TRBJ2-2; d_gene: TRBD2; abundance: many; CDR3aa: CASSSAGGPNTGELFF; CDR3nt: TGTGCCAGCAGCTCCGCGGGGGGGCCCAACACCGGGGAGCTGTTTTTT
v_gene: TRBV7-8; j_gene: TRBJ2-2; d_gene: NA; abundance: few; CDR3aa: CVSSPQDVNTGELFF; CDR3nt: TGTGTCAGCAGCCCACAGGATGTTAACACCGGGGAGCTGTTTTTT
v_gene: TRBV10-1; j_gene: TRBJ1-1; d_gene: NA; abundance: NA; CDR3aa: CASSESGGWDTEAFF; CDR3nt: TGCGCCAGCAGTGAATCGGGGGGCTGGGACACTGAAGCTTTCTTT
v_gene: TRBV28; j_gene: TRBJ2-7; d_gene: NA; abundance: many; CDR3aa: CASRTNTAYEQYF; CDR3nt: TGTGCCAGCCGGACTAATACAGCATACGAGCAGTACTTC
v_gene: TRBV5-1; j_gene: TRBJ1-2; d_gene: NA; abundance: many; CDR3aa: CASSLTGNGYTF; CDR3nt: TGCGCCAGCAGCTTGACAGGGAACGGCTACACCTTC
v_gene: TRBV7-9; j_gene: TRBJ1-1; d_gene: TRBD1; abundance: NA; CDR3aa: CASSQSRGPAFF; CDR3nt: TGTGCCAGCAGCCAAAGCAGGGGGCCAGCTTTCTTT
v_gene: TRBV30; j_gene: TRBJ1-1; d_gene: NA; abundance: many; CDR3aa: CAWSVLGVNTEAFF; CDR3nt: TGTGCCTGGAGTGTACTTGGGGTGAACACTGAAGCTTTCTTT
v_gene: TRBV30; j_gene: TRBJ2-5; d_gene: TRBD1; abundance: NA; CDR3aa: CAWRGGRDRAQETQYF; CDR3nt: TGTGCCTGGAGGGGGGGGCGGGACAGGGCTCAAGAGACCCAGTACTTC